A selection of T cell receptor beta chains follows, all from one sample in a study of blood T cell repertoires in COVID-19. The repertoire was sequenced with immunoSEQ multiplex PCR; TCRdb's copy has only in-frame clones and lacks some. The data hold about 94,000 clones, with 80% observed a single time. The sequenced sample consisted of peripheral blood. The receptor set was obtained from a human donor in a cohort sampled during active COVID-19. Each CDR3 is given with its conserved first and last residue. Each record gives: V gene, D gene, J gene, clone size, CDR3 protein, CDR3 DNA. The D gene is left open where the match is weak. Expanded clones get a size class; other rows say once, few or many, or leave the size out.

TRBV5-8	TRBD1	TRBJ1-2	NA	CASSPGQGLPYGYTF	TGTGCCAGCAGCCCGGGACAGGGGTTACCCTATGGCTACACCTTC
TRBV5-8	NA	TRBJ2-7	NA	CASSLGLATYEQYF	TGTGCCAGCAGCTTGGGACTCGCAACCTACGAGCAGTACTTC
TRBV5-1	NA	TRBJ1-1	once	CASSLVAGNTEAFF	TGCGCCAGCAGCTTGGTGGCAGGGAACACTGAAGCTTTCTTT
TRBV5-4	TRBD2	TRBJ2-5	NA	CASSLAGLAGAGETQYF	TGTGCCAGCAGCCTCGCCGGACTAGCGGGAGCGGGAGAGACCCAGTACTTC
TRBV9	TRBD1	TRBJ1-6	few	CASSVEGARSPLHF	TGTGCCAGCAGCGTGGAGGGGGCGCGGTCACCCCTCCACTTT
TRBV6-5	TRBD1	TRBJ2-7	NA	CASNGQGRLHEQYF	TGTGCCAGCAACGGACAGGGGCGACTCCACGAGCAGTACTTC
TRBV12-3/TRBV12-4	NA	TRBJ2-7	NA	CASSLTGNEQYF	TGTGCCAGCAGTTTAACGGGTAACGAGCAGTACTTC
TRBV7-9	NA	TRBJ2-4	NA	CASSLRQRNIQYF	TGTGCCAGCAGCTTAAGACAGAGGAACATTCAGTACTTC
TRBV5-1	NA	TRBJ2-7	NA	CASSSTPASSYEQYF	TGCGCCAGCAGCTCGACGCCAGCGTCTTCCTACGAGCAGTACTTC
TRBV15	TRBD2	TRBJ2-6	NA	CATSFGGSGANVLTF	TGTGCCACCAGCTTCGGGGGGTCTGGGGCCAACGTCCTGACTTTC
TRBV30	NA	TRBJ1-3	NA	CAWSTGLSGNTIYF	TGTGCCTGGAGTACAGGGCTCTCTGGAAACACCATATATTTT
TRBV28	NA	TRBJ2-6	once	CASSLLFPGANVLTF	TGTGCCAGCAGCTTACTCTTCCCTGGGGCCAACGTCCTGACTTTC
TRBV27	TRBD2	TRBJ2-1	NA	CASSYIAGHNEQFF	TGTGCCAGCAGTTATATAGCGGGCCACAATGAGCAGTTCTTC
TRBV24-1	TRBD1	TRBJ2-1	NA	CATSAGTGVYEQFF	TGTGCCACCAGCGCCGGGACAGGGGTATATGAGCAGTTCTTC
TRBV24-1	TRBD2	TRBJ2-7	once	CATSDAPGGAGETYEQYF	TGTGCCACCAGTGATGCCCCTGGTGGAGCGGGAGAAACCTACGAGCAGTACTTC
TRBV5-6	TRBD1	TRBJ1-1	NA	CASSLEGALHTEAFF	TGTGCCAGCAGCTTGGAGGGGGCCCTTCACACTGAAGCTTTCTTT
TRBV19	TRBD1	TRBJ2-7	NA	CASSIPNPGQGSHEQYF	TGTGCCAGTAGTATCCCGAATCCGGGACAGGGGAGCCACGAGCAGTACTTC
TRBV2	TRBD2	TRBJ2-7	NA	CASSELAGGRFAEQYF	TGTGCCAGCAGTGAACTAGCGGGAGGTCGTTTCGCGGAGCAGTACTTC
TRBV7-6	TRBD2	TRBJ2-5	NA	CASSRTSGRAGETQYF	TGTGCCAGCAGCCGGACTAGCGGGAGGGCCGGGGAGACCCAGTACTTC
TRBV27	TRBD1	TRBJ1-2	NA	CASKDRRYGYTF	TGTGCCAGCAAGGACAGGCGCTATGGCTACACCTTC
TRBV5-1	TRBD1	TRBJ2-1	once	CASSVTGASYNEQFF	TGCGCCAGCAGCGTAACAGGGGCCTCCTACAATGAGCAGTTCTTC
TRBV4-1	NA	TRBJ1-2	NA	CASSQVLGDYGYTF	TGCGCCAGCAGCCAGGTGCTAGGGGACTATGGCTACACCTTC
TRBV28	TRBD1	TRBJ2-3	NA	CASSKTGGRDTQYF	TGTGCCAGCAGTAAGACAGGGGGCAGAGATACGCAGTATTTT
TRBV18	TRBD2	TRBJ2-7	NA	CASSSIAGGPGEQYF	TGTGCCAGCTCATCAATAGCGGGAGGGCCTGGCGAGCAGTACTTC
TRBV19	TRBD2	TRBJ2-1	NA	CASSIGALSAGVGNEQFF	TGTGCCAGTAGTATTGGGGCCCTATCCGCGGGAGTGGGGAATGAGCAGTTCTTC
TRBV13	TRBD2	TRBJ2-7	few	CASSFTSGTSYEQYF	TGTGCCAGCAGCTTTACTAGCGGGACCTCCTACGAGCAGTACTTC
TRBV19	NA	TRBJ2-7	NA	CASGSLGEQYF	TGTGCCAGCGGGAGTCTGGGCGAGCAGTACTTC
TRBV10-3	NA	TRBJ2-7	NA	CAISSRSYEQYF	TGTGCCATCAGTTCGCGATCCTACGAGCAGTACTTC
TRBV3-1/TRBV3-2	NA	TRBJ1-5	NA	CASSLRDQPQHF	TGTGCCAGCAGCCTCAGGGATCAGCCCCAGCATTTT
TRBV28	NA	TRBJ1-2	once	CASSSPRGRTNYGYTF	TGTGCCAGCAGTTCCCCCCGAGGGCGGACCAACTATGGCTACACCTTC
TRBV6-1	NA	TRBJ1-2	NA	CASSEDPVDGYTF	TGTGCCAGCAGTGAAGATCCAGTCGATGGCTACACCTTC
TRBV7-9	NA	TRBJ1-3	NA	CASSLSGAEGNTIYF	TGTGCCAGCAGCTTGTCAGGGGCTGAAGGAAACACCATATATTTT
TRBV4-2	NA	TRBJ2-5	NA	CASSQEGAAGASQETQYF	TGTGCCAGCAGCCAAGAAGGAGCGGCGGGGGCCAGCCAAGAGACCCAGTACTTC
TRBV7-9	TRBD1	TRBJ1-4	once	CASSLAPGQGDEKLFF	TGTGCCAGCAGCTTAGCTCCGGGACAGGGTGATGAAAAACTGTTTTTT
TRBV5-1	TRBD1	TRBJ1-1	NA	CASSLAGQGPTEAFF	TGCGCCAGCAGCTTGGCGGGACAGGGACCCACTGAAGCTTTCTTT
TRBV30	NA	TRBJ2-7	once	CAWSYSGYYEQYF	TGTGCCTGGAGTTACAGCGGCTACTACGAGCAGTACTTC
TRBV28	NA	TRBJ1-5	once	CASSFLRQNSNQPQHF	TGTGCCAGCAGTTTCCTCCGACAGAATAGCAATCAGCCCCAGCATTTT
TRBV21-1	NA	TRBJ2-7	few	CAEQPGTGNYEQYF	TGTGCCGAGCAACCCGGGACAGGGAACTACGAGCAGTACTTC
TRBV6-5	NA	TRBJ1-2	NA	CASSYSIGGADYGYTF	TGTGCCAGCAGTTACTCGATTGGGGGGGCTGACTATGGCTACACCTTC
TRBV19	TRBD2	TRBJ2-5	NA	CASSIAGTSGLETQYF	TGTGCCAGTAGTATAGCGGGGACTAGCGGGTTGGAGACCCAGTACTTC
TRBV28	NA	TRBJ1-1	NA	CASSPAGLGTEAFF	TGTGCCAGCAGTCCGGCGGGCCTTGGGACTGAAGCTTTCTTT
TRBV7-2	NA	TRBJ2-5	NA	CASSSQLETQYF	TGTGCCAGCAGTTCCCAGTTAGAGACCCAGTACTTC
TRBV7-9	NA	TRBJ2-6	NA	CASSLGRGSGANVLTF	TGTGCCAGCAGCTTAGGGCGCGGGTCTGGGGCCAACGTCCTGACTTTC
TRBV3-1/TRBV3-2	NA	TRBJ2-6	NA	CASSQVNRMSSGANVLTF	TGTGCCAGCAGCCAAGTTAACAGGATGTCCTCTGGGGCCAACGTCCTGACTTTC